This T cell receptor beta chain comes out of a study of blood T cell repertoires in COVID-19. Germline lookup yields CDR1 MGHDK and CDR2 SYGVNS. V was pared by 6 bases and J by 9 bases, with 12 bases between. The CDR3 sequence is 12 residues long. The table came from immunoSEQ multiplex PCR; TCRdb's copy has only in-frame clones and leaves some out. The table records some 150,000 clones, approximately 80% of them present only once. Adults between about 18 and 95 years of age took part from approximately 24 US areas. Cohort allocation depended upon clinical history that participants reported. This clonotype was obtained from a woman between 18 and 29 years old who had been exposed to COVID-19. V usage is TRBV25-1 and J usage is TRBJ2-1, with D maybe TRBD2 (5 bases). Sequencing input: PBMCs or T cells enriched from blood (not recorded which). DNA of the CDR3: TGTGCCAGCAGGACGATAGCGACTGAGCAGTTCTTC. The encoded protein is CASRTIATEQFF.